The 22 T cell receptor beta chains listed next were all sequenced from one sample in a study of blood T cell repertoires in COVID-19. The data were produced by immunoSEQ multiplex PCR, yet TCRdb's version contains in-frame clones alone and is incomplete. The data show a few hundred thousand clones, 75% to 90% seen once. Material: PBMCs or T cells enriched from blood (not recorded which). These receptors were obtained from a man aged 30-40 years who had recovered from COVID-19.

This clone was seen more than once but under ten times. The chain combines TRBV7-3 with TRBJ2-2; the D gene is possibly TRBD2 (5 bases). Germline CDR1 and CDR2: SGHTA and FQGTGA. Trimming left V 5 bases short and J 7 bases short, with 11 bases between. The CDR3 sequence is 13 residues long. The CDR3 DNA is TGTGCCAGCAGCGATGGACTCGACGGGGAGCTGTTTTTT. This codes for CASSDGLDGELFF.

The CDR3 loop is CASSPDRDQPQHF. The CDR3 nucleotides read TGTGCCAGCAGTCCGGACAGAGATCAGCCCCAGCATTTT. This chain connects TRBV27 to TRBJ1-5; a weak D match, TRBD1 (6 bases). V lost 5 bases, J lost 5 bases, and 10 bases lay in between. The CDR3 loop spans 13 amino acids. Looked up from germline, CDR1 is MNHEY and CDR2 is SMNVEV (reference sequence).

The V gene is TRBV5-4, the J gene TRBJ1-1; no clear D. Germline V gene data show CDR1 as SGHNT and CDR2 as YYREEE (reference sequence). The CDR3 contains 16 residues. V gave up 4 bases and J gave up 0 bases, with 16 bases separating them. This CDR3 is CASSRESGSMNTEAFF. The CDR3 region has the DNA TGTGCCAGCAGCAGAGAGTCCGGGTCGATGAACACTGAAGCTTTCTTT.

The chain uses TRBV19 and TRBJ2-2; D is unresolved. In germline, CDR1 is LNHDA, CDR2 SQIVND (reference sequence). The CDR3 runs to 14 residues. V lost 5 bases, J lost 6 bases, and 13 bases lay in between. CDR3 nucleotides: TGTGCCAGTAGTTGGGCCCTTAAACCCGGGGAGCTGTTTTTT. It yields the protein CASSWALKPGELFF.

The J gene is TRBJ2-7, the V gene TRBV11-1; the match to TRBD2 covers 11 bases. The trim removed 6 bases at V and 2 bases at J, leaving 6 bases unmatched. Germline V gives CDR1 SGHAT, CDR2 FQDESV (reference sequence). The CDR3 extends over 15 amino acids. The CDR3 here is CASRTSGGNTYEQYF. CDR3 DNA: TGTGCCAGCAGAACTAGCGGGGGAAATACCTACGAGCAGTACTTC.

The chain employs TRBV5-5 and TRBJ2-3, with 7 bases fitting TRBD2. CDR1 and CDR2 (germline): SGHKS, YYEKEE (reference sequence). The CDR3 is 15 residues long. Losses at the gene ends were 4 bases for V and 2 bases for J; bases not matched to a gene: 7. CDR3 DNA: TGTGCCAGCAGCCTCCCCGGGGGGATCACAGATACGCAGTATTTT. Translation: CASSLPGGITDTQYF.

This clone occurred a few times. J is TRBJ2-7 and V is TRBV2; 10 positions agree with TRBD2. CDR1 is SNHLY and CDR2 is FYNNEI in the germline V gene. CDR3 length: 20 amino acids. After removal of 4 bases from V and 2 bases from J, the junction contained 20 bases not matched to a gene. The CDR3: CASSGASISGGPEFAYEQYF. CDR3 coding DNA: TGTGCCAGCAGTGGCGCGTCAATTAGCGGGGGGCCCGAATTCGCCTACGAGCAGTACTTC.

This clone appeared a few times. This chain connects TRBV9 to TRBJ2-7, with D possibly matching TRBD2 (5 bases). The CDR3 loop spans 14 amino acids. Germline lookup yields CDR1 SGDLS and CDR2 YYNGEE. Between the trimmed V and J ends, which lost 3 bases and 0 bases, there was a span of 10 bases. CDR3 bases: TGTGCCAGCAGCGGGGAGCGAAACTCCTACGAGCAGTACTTC. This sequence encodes CASSGERNSYEQYF.

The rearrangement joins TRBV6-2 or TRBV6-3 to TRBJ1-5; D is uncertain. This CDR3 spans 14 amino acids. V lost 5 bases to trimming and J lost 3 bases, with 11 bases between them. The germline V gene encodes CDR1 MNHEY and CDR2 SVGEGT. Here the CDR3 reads CASSNRGYNQPQHF. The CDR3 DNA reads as TGTGCCAGCAGTAACAGAGGGTACAATCAGCCCCAGCATTTT.

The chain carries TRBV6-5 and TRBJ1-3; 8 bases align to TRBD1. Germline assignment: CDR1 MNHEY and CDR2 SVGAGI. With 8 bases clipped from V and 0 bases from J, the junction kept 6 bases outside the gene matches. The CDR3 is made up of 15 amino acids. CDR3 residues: CASGYGTGSGNTIYF. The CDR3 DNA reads TGTGCCAGCGGATATGGGACAGGCTCTGGAAACACCATATATTTT.

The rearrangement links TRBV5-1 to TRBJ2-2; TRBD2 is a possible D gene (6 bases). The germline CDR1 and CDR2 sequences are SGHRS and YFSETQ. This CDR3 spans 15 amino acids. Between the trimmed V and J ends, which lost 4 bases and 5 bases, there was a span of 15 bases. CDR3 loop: CASSPTGTSTGELFF. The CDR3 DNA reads TGCGCCAGCAGCCCAACCGGGACTTCAACCGGGGAGCTGTTTTTT.

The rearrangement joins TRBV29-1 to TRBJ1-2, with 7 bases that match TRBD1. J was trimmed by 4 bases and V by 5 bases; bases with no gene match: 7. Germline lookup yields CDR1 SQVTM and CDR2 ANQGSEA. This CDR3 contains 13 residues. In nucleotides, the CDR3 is TGCAGCGTTAAAAAGGGGGCTGGCTATGGCTACACCTTC. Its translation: CSVKKGAGYGYTF.

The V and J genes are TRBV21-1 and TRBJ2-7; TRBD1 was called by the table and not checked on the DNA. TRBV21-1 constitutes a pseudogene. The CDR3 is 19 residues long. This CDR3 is CASSKELTGGTPILYEQYF. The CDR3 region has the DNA TGTGCCAGCAGCAAAGAGTTGACAGGGGGCACCCCAATACTCTACGAGCAGTACTTC.

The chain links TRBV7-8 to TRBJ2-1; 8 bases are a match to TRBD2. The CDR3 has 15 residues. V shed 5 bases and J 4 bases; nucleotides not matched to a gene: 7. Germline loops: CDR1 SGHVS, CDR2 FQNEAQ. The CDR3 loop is CASSRRGGYYNEQFF. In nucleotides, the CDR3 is TGTGCCAGCAGCCGACGGGGGGGGTATTACAATGAGCAGTTCTTC.

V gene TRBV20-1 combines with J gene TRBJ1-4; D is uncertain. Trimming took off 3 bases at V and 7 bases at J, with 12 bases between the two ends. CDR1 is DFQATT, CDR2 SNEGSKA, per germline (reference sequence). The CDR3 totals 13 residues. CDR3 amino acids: CSASTGVGEKLFF. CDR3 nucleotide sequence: TGCAGTGCTAGTACGGGTGTAGGTGAAAAACTGTTTTTT.

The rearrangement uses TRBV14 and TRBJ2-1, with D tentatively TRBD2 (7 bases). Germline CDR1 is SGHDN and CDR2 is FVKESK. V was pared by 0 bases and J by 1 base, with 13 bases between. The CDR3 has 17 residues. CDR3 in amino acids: CASSQDLGGLSYNEQFF. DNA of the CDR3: TGTGCCAGCAGCCAAGATCTCGGGGGGCTGTCCTACAATGAGCAGTTCTTC.

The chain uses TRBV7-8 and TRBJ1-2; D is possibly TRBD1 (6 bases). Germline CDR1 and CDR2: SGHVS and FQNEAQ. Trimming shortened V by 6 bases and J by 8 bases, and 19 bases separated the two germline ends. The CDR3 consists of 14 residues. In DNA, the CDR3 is TGTGCCAGCAGTCGAGGGGGGCAGTCCGAGGGCTACACCTTC. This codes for CASSRGGQSEGYTF.

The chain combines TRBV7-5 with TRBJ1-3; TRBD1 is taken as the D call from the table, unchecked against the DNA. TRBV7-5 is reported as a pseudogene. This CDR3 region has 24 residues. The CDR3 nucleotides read TGTGCCAGAAGCTTATGTAGGAACCCCCCACCGAGACAGGGGACACCGTGCTCTGGAAACACCATATATTTT. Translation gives CARSLCRNPPPRQGTPCSGNTIYF.

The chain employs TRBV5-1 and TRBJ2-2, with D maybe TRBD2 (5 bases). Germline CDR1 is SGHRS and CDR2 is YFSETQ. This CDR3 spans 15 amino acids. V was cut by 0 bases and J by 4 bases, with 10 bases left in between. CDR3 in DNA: TGCGCCAGCAGCTTGGTTCGGGGTACCACCGGGGAGCTGTTTTTT. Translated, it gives CASSLVRGTTGELFF.

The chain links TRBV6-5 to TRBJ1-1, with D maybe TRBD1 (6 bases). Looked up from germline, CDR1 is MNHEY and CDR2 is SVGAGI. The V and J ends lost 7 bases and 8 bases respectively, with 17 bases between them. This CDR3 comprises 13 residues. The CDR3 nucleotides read TGTGCCAGCACCCAGACAGGCAGACCCGAAGCTTTCTTT. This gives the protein CASTQTGRPEAFF.

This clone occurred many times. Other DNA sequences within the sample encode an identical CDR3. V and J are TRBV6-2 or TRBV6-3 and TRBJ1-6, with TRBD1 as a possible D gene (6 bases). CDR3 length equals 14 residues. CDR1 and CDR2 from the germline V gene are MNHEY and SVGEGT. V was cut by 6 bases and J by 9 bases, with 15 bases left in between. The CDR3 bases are TGTGCCAGCAGCCCCGAGGGGGAATTTTCACCCCTCCACTTT. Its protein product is CASSPEGEFSPLHF.

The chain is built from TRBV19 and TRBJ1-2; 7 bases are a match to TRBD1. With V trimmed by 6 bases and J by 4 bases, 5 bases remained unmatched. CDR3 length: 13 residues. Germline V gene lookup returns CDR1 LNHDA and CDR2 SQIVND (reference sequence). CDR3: CASRVGQSYGYTF. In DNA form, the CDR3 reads TGTGCCAGTAGAGTGGGACAGTCCTATGGCTACACCTTC.